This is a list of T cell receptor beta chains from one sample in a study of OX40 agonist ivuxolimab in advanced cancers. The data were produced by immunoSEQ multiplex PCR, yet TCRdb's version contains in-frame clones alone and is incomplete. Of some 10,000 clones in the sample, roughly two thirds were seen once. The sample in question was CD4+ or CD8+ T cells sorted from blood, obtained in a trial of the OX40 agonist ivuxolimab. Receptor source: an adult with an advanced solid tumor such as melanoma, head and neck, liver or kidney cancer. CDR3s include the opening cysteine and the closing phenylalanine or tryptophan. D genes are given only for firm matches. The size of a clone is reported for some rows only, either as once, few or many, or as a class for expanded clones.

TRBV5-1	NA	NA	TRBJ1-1	CASIGAWNTEAFF	TGCGCCAGCATTGGGGCCTGGAACACTGAAGCTTTCTTT
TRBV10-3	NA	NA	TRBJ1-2	CAISRYRDGYTF	TGTGCCATCAGTAGATACAGGGATGGCTACACCTTC
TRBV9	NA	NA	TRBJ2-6	CASSVGSGANVLTF	TGTGCCAGCAGCGTAGGGTCTGGGGCCAACGTCCTGACTTTC
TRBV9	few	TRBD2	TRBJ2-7	CASSVEASGSYEQYF	TGTGCCAGCAGCGTAGAGGCTAGCGGTTCCTACGAGCAGTACTTC
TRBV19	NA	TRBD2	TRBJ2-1	CASSTSGSSYNEQFF	TGTGCCAGTAGCACAAGCGGGAGCTCCTACAATGAGCAGTTCTTC
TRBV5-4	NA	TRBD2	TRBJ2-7	CASSHRYGGSYEQYF	TGTGCCAGCAGTCATCGCTATGGCGGGAGCTACGAGCAGTACTTC
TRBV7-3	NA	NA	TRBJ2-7	CASSPGNHYEQYF	TGTGCCAGCAGCCCCGGGAACCACTACGAGCAGTACTTC
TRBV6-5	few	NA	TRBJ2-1	CASSYGNEQFF	TGTGCCAGCAGTTACGGTAATGAGCAGTTCTTC
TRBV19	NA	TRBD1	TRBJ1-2	CASFQDRGHPYYGYTF	TGTGCCAGTTTCCAGGACAGGGGGCATCCGTACTATGGCTACACCTTC
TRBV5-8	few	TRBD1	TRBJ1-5	CASSPLQGHQPQHF	TGTGCCAGCAGCCCACTACAGGGGCATCAGCCCCAGCATTTT
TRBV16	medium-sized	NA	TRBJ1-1	CASSQGNTEAFF	TGTGCCAGCAGCCAGGGAAACACTGAAGCTTTCTTT
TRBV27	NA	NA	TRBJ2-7	CASSLSGNPGHEQYF	TGTGCCAGCAGTTTATCGGGGAACCCGGGACACGAGCAGTACTTC
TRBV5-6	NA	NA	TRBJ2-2	CASSLPTSRNTGELFF	TGTGCCAGCAGCTTGCCAACTAGCAGGAACACCGGGGAGCTGTTTTTT
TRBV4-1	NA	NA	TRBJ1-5	CASSQGGNQPQHF	TGCGCCAGCAGCCAAGGAGGGAATCAGCCCCAGCATTTT
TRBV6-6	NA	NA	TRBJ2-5	CASSYFGGGQYF	TGTGCCAGCAGTTACTTTGGGGGAGGCCAATACTTC
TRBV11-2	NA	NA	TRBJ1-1	CASSLDRTGLGAFF	TGTGCCAGCAGCTTAGACAGGACCGGCCTGGGGGCTTTCTTT